One and the same sample provided the 10 T cell receptor beta chains below, sequenced in a study of PD-1 blockade in classical Hodgkin lymphoma. Sequencing used immunoSEQ multiplex PCR; TCRdb keeps in-frame clones, though not all of them. Of tens of thousands of clones in the sample, 85% to 90% were seen once. Regarding time point: cycle 4 day 1 (C4D1), after 6 weeks of nivolumab. All the patients suffered relapse after autologous stem cell transplantation, and brentuximab vedotin exposure differed. This sample comprised peripheral blood mononuclear cells (PBMCs), obtained before the fourth cycle of nivolumab. Receptors were obtained from a human donor with classical Hodgkin lymphoma.

The V gene is TRBV30, the J gene TRBJ1-2; TRBD1 matches 9 bases. V was clipped by 4 bases and J by 5 bases; unmatched bases: 11. This CDR3 has 15 amino acids. Per germline, CDR1 GTSNPN and CDR2 SVGIG (reference sequence). The CDR3 coding sequence is TGTGCCTGGAAGCCTCGGGACAGGGAAAGGTATGGCTACACCTTC. It specifies CAWKPRDRERYGYTF.

The genes are TRBV7-8 and TRBJ1-2; TRBD1 matches at 8 bases. This CDR3 spans 15 amino acids. Germline trimming cut 1 base from V and 4 bases from J; bases unmatched to any gene: 5. Germline V gene lookup returns CDR1 SGHVS and CDR2 FQNEAQ. The CDR3 spells CASSLDSGQAYGYTF. The CDR3 nucleotides read TGTGCCAGCAGCTTAGATTCGGGACAGGCCTATGGCTACACCTTC.

The rearrangement links TRBV19 to TRBJ2-3; 7 bases map to TRBD1. V dropped 0 bases and J dropped 4; count of bases not matched to a gene: 4. There are 15 residues in the CDR3. Germline V gene lookup returns CDR1 LNHDA and CDR2 SQIVND (reference sequence). Written as DNA, the CDR3 is TGTGCCAGTAGTATAGATGTGCAGGGGGCAGATACGCAGTATTTT. Amino acids: CASSIDVQGADTQYF.

The chain carries TRBV9 and TRBJ2-2; 7 nucleotides match TRBD2. Trimming cost V 0 bases and J 5 bases; bases outside gene matches: 10. Germline loops: CDR1 SGDLS, CDR2 YYNGEE. The length of the CDR3 is 17 residues. CDR3 loop: CASSVASTGGSTGELFF. The CDR3 DNA is TGTGCCAGCAGCGTAGCCTCTACGGGAGGATCTACCGGGGAGCTGTTTTTT.

The V gene is TRBV5-1, the J gene TRBJ1-4, with D hard to call. V was pared by 1 base and J by 7 bases, with 17 bases between. The CDR3 has 16 residues. Germline CDR1 and CDR2: SGHRS and YFSETQ. The CDR3 DNA reads as TGCGCCAGCAGCTTGACGGGCAGTAATCAACCTGAAAAACTGTTTTTT. The encoded protein is CASSLTGSNQPEKLFF.

The chain is built from TRBV7-8 and TRBJ2-7, with 9 nucleotides matching TRBD1. Trimming removed 1 base from V and 3 bases from J; junction bases left unmatched: 4. Germline V gives CDR1 SGHVS, CDR2 FQNEAQ. The CDR3 contains 15 residues. The CDR3 here is CASSLGTGVSYEQYF. In DNA, the CDR3 is TGTGCCAGCAGCTTAGGGACAGGGGTGAGCTACGAGCAGTACTTC.

The V call is TRBV5-1, the J call TRBJ1-1; perhaps TRBD1 as D (6 bases). The CDR3 runs 17 residues. Trimming stripped 1 base from V and 0 bases from J, with 16 bases between. The germline V gene has CDR1 SGHRS and CDR2 YFSETQ. Here the CDR3 reads CASSLPTGAGMNTEAFF. The CDR3 region has the DNA TGCGCCAGCAGCTTGCCGACGGGGGCGGGGATGAACACTGAAGCTTTCTTT.

This clone was seen a handful of times. This sequence joins TRBV13 and TRBJ1-1; TRBD1 aligns across 7 bases. V lost 5 bases and J lost 0; bases outside the gene matches: 3. Germline CDR1 reads PRHDT; CDR2 reads FYEKMQ (reference sequence). This CDR3 comprises 14 residues. The CDR3 reads CASSPGQLNTEAFF. The CDR3 DNA reads as TGTGCCAGCAGCCCGGGACAGCTGAACACTGAAGCTTTCTTT.

The chain uses TRBV25-1 and TRBJ2-1; TRBD2 is a possible D gene (5 bases). V lost 6 bases, J lost 10 bases, and 10 bases lay in between. The length of the CDR3 is 11 residues. CDR1 and CDR2 (germline): MGHDK, SYGVNS. The CDR3 DNA is TGTGCCAGCAGGAGAGCGGACGAGCAGTTCTTC. It yields the protein CASRRADEQFF. The entire variable domain, with the rest obtained from reference TRBV25-1 and TRBJ2-1, is as follows: EADIYQTPRYLVIGTGKKITLECSQTMGHDKMYWYQQDPGMELHLIHYSYGVNSTEKGDLSSESTVSRIRTEHFPLTLESARPSHTSQYLCASRRADEQFFGPGTRLTVL.

This clone has a single count. V and J are TRBV21-1 and TRBJ1-2. TRBV21-1 is described as a pseudogene. The CDR3 spans 16 residues. The CDR3: CASSKARAGPGRGYTF. CDR3 coding DNA: TGTGCCAGCAGCAAAGCAAGGGCTGGGCCGGGACGTGGCTACACCTTC.